This T cell receptor (beta chain) was sequenced for a study of response to subunit inactivated influenza vaccine. In TCRdb, the RT-PCR reads were re-called with MiXCR into one record per CDR3 protein. The table lists about 540,000 distinct CDR3 sequences, less than 25% of them singletons. This clonotype was detected once. Deletions cut 2 bases from V and 4 bases from J, with 8 bases between. CDR1 and CDR2 (germline): SGHTA, FQGNSA. CDR3 length: 14 amino acids. The same data also went into a second study, on T cells expressing NK-cell markers. From that second work: In generating TCR beta cDNA, 5'RACE template switching with UMIs was used.

The sample here was CD4+ T cells sorted from PBMCs, taken about 11 days after vaccination. This receptor was taken from a man aged 50 to 59 who received an inactivated influenza vaccine. This chain connects TRBV7-2 to TRBJ2-2; D is uncertain. The CDR3 sequence: CASSLNLGTGELFF. As DNA, the CDR3 is TGTGCCAGCAGCTTAAATCTAGGCACCGGGGAGCTGTTTTTT. The entire variable domain, with the rest obtained from reference TRBV7-2 and TRBJ2-2, is as follows: GAGVSQSPSNKVTEKGKDVELRCDPISGHTALYWYRQSLGQGLEFLIYFQGNSAPDKSGLPSDRFSAERTGGSVSTLTIQRTQQEDSAVYLCASSLNLGTGELFFGEGSRLTVL.